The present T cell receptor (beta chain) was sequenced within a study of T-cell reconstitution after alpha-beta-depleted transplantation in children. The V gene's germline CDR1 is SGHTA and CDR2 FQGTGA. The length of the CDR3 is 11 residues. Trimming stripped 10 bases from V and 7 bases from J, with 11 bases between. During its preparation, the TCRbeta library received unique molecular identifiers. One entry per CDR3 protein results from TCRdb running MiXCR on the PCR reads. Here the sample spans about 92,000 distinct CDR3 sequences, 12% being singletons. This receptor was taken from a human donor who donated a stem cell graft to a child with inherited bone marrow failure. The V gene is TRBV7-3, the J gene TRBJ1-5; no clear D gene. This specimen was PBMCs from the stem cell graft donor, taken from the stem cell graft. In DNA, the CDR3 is TGTGCCACCCCTCCTCGACAGCCCCAGCATTTT. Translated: CATPPRQPQHF. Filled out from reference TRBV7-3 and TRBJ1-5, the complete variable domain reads GAGVSQTPSNKVTEKGKYVELRCDPISGHTALYWYRQSLGQGPEFLIYFQGTGAADDSGLPNDRFFAVRPEGSVSTLKIQRTERGDSAVYLCATPPRQPQHFGDGTRLSIL.